A single T cell receptor beta chain is shown here with its context. Its cognate antigen is unknown. This sample is part of a study of cytomegalovirus exposure and HLA in healthy donors. Primers for the PCR totalled 60 Vbeta and 13 Jbeta. The repertoire was sequenced with immunoSEQ multiplex PCR; TCRdb's copy has only in-frame clones and lacks some. Of tens of thousands of clones in the sample, about 65% were seen once. General study points: Researchers left out some V segments, among them TRBV6-2 and TRBV6-3, as indistinguishable. Approximately 160 TCR beta chains were listed as cytomegalovirus-associated. The authors later found TCR association rates varying by HLA locus, with DRB1 most and HLA-C fewest.

V shed 4 bases and J 4 bases; nucleotides not matched to a gene: 3. CDR3 length: 15 amino acids. Looked up from germline, CDR1 is MGHRA and CDR2 is YSYEKL. The sequencing sample was made of PBMCs. The receptor comes from a man aged 45-60 years in good health and CMV-seropositive. The chain couples TRBV4-1 to TRBJ2-1; TRBD2 matches 11 bases. Written as DNA, the CDR3 is TGCGCCAGCAGCCCGTTAGCGGGAGGGTACAATGAGCAGTTCTTC. Residues: CASSPLAGGYNEQFF.